Listed here are 22 T cell receptor beta chains from one sample, sequenced in a study of T cells in Graves' hyperthyroidism and ophthalmopathy. It was RNA transcripts that yielded the amplified TCR beta CDR3 regions. In the first-round RT-PCR of the TCR CDR3, the HTBI primer set was used. One entry per CDR3 protein, called by TCRdb with MiXCR from the multiplex PCR reads. The sample includes under 400,000 distinct CDR3 sequences, around 23% of them seen just once. Sequencing was done on a sample of blood. The receptors come from a woman between 50 and 59 years old with Graves' hyperthyroidism.

This clonotype was seen a few times. The J gene is TRBJ2-3, the V gene TRBV5-1; 11 nucleotides line up with TRBD2. The V segment lost 3 bases and the J segment 0 bases; nucleotides outside the gene matches: 9. The germline gives CDR1 SGHRS, CDR2 YFSETQ. The CDR3 contains 18 residues. CDR3 loop: CASSSLRLAGSSTDTQYF. CDR3 bases: TGCGCCAGCAGCTCACTCCGACTAGCGGGGAGTAGCACAGATACGCAGTATTTT.

This chain connects TRBV18 to TRBJ2-5, with 11 bases matching TRBD2. The CDR3 consists of 16 residues. The junction had 5 bases not matched to a gene; V was cut back by 4 bases and J by 1 base. Germline V gene data show CDR1 as KGHSH and CDR2 as LQKENI. The CDR3 here is CASSQTSGGVQETQYF. The DNA of the CDR3 is TGTGCCAGCTCACAAACTAGCGGGGGAGTCCAAGAGACCCAGTACTTC.

This clonotype was detected many times. The rearrangement links TRBV2 to TRBJ2-1, with D possibly TRBD1 on 5 matching bases. This CDR3 has 15 residues. Germline CDR1 is SNHLY and CDR2 is FYNNEI. V was clipped by 2 bases and J by 5 bases, with 13 bases between them. CDR3 sequence (DNA): TGTGCCAGCAGTGAACAAAGTGGGGCGGACAATGAGCAGTTCTTC. Its translation is CASSEQSGADNEQFF.

V and J are TRBV28 and TRBJ2-5; TRBD2 agrees at 8 bases. The germline gives CDR1 MDHEN, CDR2 SYDVKM. This CDR3 is built from 14 residues. Losses at the gene ends were 5 bases for V and 5 bases for J; bases not matched to a gene: 7. The CDR3 DNA is TGTGCCAGCAGTCCCCGGTCTAGCGGGGAGACCCAGTACTTC. Residues: CASSPRSSGETQYF.

This clonotype has at least ten counts. CDR3 sequence (DNA): TGTGCCAGCAGTTCCAAACAGGGGTCGAACACTGAAGCTTTCTTT. Protein product: CASSSKQGSNTEAFF. The chain employs TRBV7-3 and TRBJ1-1, with 7 bases that match TRBD1. Germline-derived CDR1 and CDR2 are SGHTA and FQGTGA. This CDR3 has 15 residues. With V trimmed by 6 bases and J by 1 base, 8 bases remained unmatched.

This clonotype showed up many times. The V and J genes are TRBV14 and TRBJ2-2; weak D call: TRBD2 (5 bases). The CDR3 length is 14 residues. Germline CDR1 and CDR2: SGHDN and FVKESK. The V end was cut by 5 bases, the J end by 1 base, with 8 bases between. Written as DNA, the CDR3 is TGTGCCAGCAGCAGGACTCTGAACACCGGGGAGCTGTTTTTT. Translating it yields CASSRTLNTGELFF.

In this sample, this clonotype turned up many times. The V gene is TRBV20-1, the J gene TRBJ1-5; a possible D gene is TRBD1 (5 bases). CDR1 is DFQATT and CDR2 is SNEGSKA in the germline V gene (reference sequence). The CDR3 has 15 residues. V lost 4 bases and J lost 3, with 16 bases in between. The CDR3 DNA sequence: TGCAGTGCTAAGCAACAGGAAGGGTTCAATCAGCCCCAGCATTTT. Protein: CSAKQQEGFNQPQHF.

This clonotype has only a few counts. This chain connects TRBV29-1 to TRBJ1-2, with TRBD1 identical over 8 bases. The CDR3 extends over 14 amino acids. Trimming at V came to 4 bases and at J to 4 bases, leaving 8 bases not matched to a gene. In germline, CDR1 is SQVTM, CDR2 ANQGSEA. The CDR3 sequence is CSVGSDRAFYGYTF. CDR3 DNA sequence: TGCAGCGTTGGTTCGGACAGGGCCTTCTATGGCTACACCTTC.

This clonotype was observed at least ten times. V is TRBV11-3 and J is TRBJ2-3; D possibly matches TRBD1 or TRBD2 (5 bases each). V lost 5 bases, J lost 12 bases, and 15 bases lay in between. CDR1 and CDR2 (germline): SGHNT, YENEEA. The CDR3 spans 12 residues. The CDR3 sequence is CASSQRAGNQYF. CDR3 nucleotides: TGTGCCAGCAGCCAGAGGGCAGGGAATCAGTATTTT.

This clonotype was seen many times. The chain has TRBV30 and TRBJ2-7; tentatively, D is TRBD1 (6 bases). Trimming removed 4 bases at V and 2 bases at J, with 9 bases between. Germline V CDR1 and CDR2: GTSNPN, SVGIG (reference sequence). The length of the CDR3 is 12 residues. CDR3 sequence reads: CAWKQGTYEQYF. In DNA form, the CDR3 reads TGTGCCTGGAAACAGGGTACCTACGAGCAGTACTTC.

This clonotype was counted a few times. A read error may produce the germline difference seen at one junction end. The V and J genes are TRBV19 and TRBJ2-1; TRBD1 agrees at 8 bases. This CDR3 is built from 13 residues. The germline gives CDR1 LNHDA, CDR2 SQIVND (reference sequence). Written as DNA, the CDR3 is TGTGCCAGTAGTAGGACAGGGAACAATGGGCAGTTCTTC. Its translation: CASSRTGNNGQFF.

This clonotype was counted at least ten times. The chain couples TRBV7-9 to TRBJ2-3; TRBD1 matches at 7 bases. Germline V gene sequence: CDR1 SEHNR, CDR2 FQNEAQ (reference sequence). This CDR3 is built from 16 residues. The V gene end was trimmed by 0 bases and the J gene end by 4 bases; junction bases not matched to a gene: 7. This CDR3 is CASSLAATGPADTQYF. CDR3 sequence (DNA): TGTGCCAGCAGCTTAGCGGCGACAGGGCCGGCAGATACGCAGTATTTT.

Notes on this clonotype: The junction departs from the called germline gene at one end, perhaps through a read error. This rearrangement joins TRBV5-4 to TRBJ2-3; tentatively, D is TRBD1 (7 bases). The CDR3 is 15 residues long. Germline V CDR1 and CDR2: SGHNT, YYREEE (reference sequence). The CDR3 reads CASSLQGGSTGTQYF. The CDR3 DNA sequence: TGTGCCAGCAGCTTGCAGGGGGGTAGCACAGGTACGCAGTATTTT.

This clonotype appeared many times. The chain combines TRBV7-9 with TRBJ2-1; the match to TRBD1 covers 11 bases. The CDR3 totals 16 residues. Trimming cost V 5 bases and J 3 bases; bases outside gene matches: 6. Germline V CDR1 and CDR2: SEHNR, FQNEAQ (reference sequence). The CDR3 DNA sequence: TGTGCCAGCAGCCCCCGGACAGGGGGCTACTACAATGAGCAGTTCTTC. This gives the protein CASSPRTGGYYNEQFF.

This clonotype was picked up a small number of times. The CDR3 spells CASGIQGTSRETQYF. CDR3 DNA sequence: TGTGCCAGCGGGATACAGGGGACTTCCAGGGAGACCCAGTACTTC. The rearrangement links TRBV25-1 to TRBJ2-5, with D possibly being TRBD1 (7 bases). V was clipped by 8 bases and J by 5 bases, with 21 bases between them. The V gene's germline CDR1 is MGHDK and CDR2 SYGVNS. The CDR3 runs 15 residues. Full variable domain (missing parts from reference TRBV25-1 and TRBJ2-5): EADIYQTPRYLVIGTGKKITLECSQTMGHDKMYWYQQDPGMELHLIHYSYGVNSTEKGDLSSESTVSRIRTEHFPLTLESARPSHTSQYLCASGIQGTSRETQYFGPGTRLLVL.

This clonotype was detected many times. The chain is built from TRBV7-2 and TRBJ1-5, with 7 bases matching TRBD1. CDR3 length: 15 amino acids. The J segment lost 3 bases and the V segment lost 5 bases, leaving 7 bases of the junction unmatched. Germline V gene lookup returns CDR1 SGHTA and CDR2 FQGNSA. CDR3 bases: TGTGCCAGCAGCCTCACAGGGGATGTCAATCAGCCCCAGCATTTT. Encoded protein: CASSLTGDVNQPQHF. Based on the CDR3 plus reference TRBV7-2 and TRBJ1-5, the full variable domain is GAGVSQSPSNKVTEKGKDVELRCDPISGHTALYWYRQSLGQGLEFLIYFQGNSAPDKSGLPSDRFSAERTGGSVSTLTIQRTQQEDSAVYLCASSLTGDVNQPQHFGDGTRLSIL.

The chain employs TRBV7-2 and TRBJ2-7; perhaps TRBD1 as D (6 bases). Germline V gives CDR1 SGHTA, CDR2 FQGNSA. This CDR3 region has 15 residues. The V end was cut by 4 bases, the J end by 4 bases, with 17 bases between. The CDR3 spells CASSSPWTVRYEQYF. The DNA of the CDR3 is TGTGCCAGCAGCTCACCTTGGACAGTTCGGTACGAGCAGTACTTC. Based on the CDR3 plus reference TRBV7-2 and TRBJ2-7, the full variable domain is GAGVSQSPSNKVTEKGKDVELRCDPISGHTALYWYRQSLGQGLEFLIYFQGNSAPDKSGLPSDRFSAERTGGSVSTLTIQRTQQEDSAVYLCASSSPWTVRYEQYFGPGTRLTVT.

This clonotype was observed many times. The rearrangement links TRBV12-5 to TRBJ2-1, with D possibly being TRBD1 or TRBD2 (5 bases each). CDR1 is LGHNT and CDR2 is FRNRAP in the germline V gene. Trimming stripped 0 bases from V and 3 bases from J, with 12 bases between. There are 16 residues in the CDR3. The CDR3 reads CASGLVLGDHYNEQFF. The CDR3, as DNA: TGTGCTAGTGGTTTGGTACTGGGGGACCACTACAATGAGCAGTTCTTC.

A note on this clonotype: The junction differs from germline at one of its ends, possibly a read error. V and J are TRBV28 and TRBJ1-6; D gene unclear. Germline V lookup: CDR1 MDHEN, CDR2 SYDVKM. The CDR3 loop spans 16 amino acids. In DNA, the CDR3 is TGTGCCAGCAGTTTATATCTGAGCTCCTATAATTCACCCCCCCACTTT. Protein: CASSLYLSSYNSPPHF.

The chain recombines TRBV7-9 with TRBJ2-3; 8 bases match TRBD2. CDR3 size: 19 residues. The V and J ends lost 5 bases and 7 bases, in that order; junction bases with no gene match: 23. Germline-derived CDR1 and CDR2 are SEHNR and FQNEAQ (reference sequence). In DNA form, the CDR3 reads TGTGCCAGCAGCCGCGGGACACTAATAGCGGGGCCCCGGAAGAATACGCAGTATTTT. This encodes CASSRGTLIAGPRKNTQYF.

This chain joins TRBV7-8 and TRBJ1-1, with D unresolved. The CDR3 totals 14 residues. Between the trimmed V and J ends, which lost 3 bases and 0 bases, there was a span of 8 bases. Germline V CDR1 and CDR2: SGHVS, FQNEAQ. DNA of the CDR3: TGTGCCAGCAGCTTGAATCAAGTGAACACTGAAGCTTTCTTT. This codes for CASSLNQVNTEAFF. Looking up the rest from reference TRBV7-8 and TRBJ1-1 gives the full variable domain: GAGVSQSPRYKVAKRGQDVALRCDPISGHVSLFWYQQALGQGPEFLTYFQNEAQLDKSGLPSDRFFAERPEGSVSTLKIQRTQQEDSAVYLCASSLNQVNTEAFFGQGTRLTVV.

This sequence joins TRBV6-1 and TRBJ2-7, with 10 nucleotides matching TRBD2. Losses at the gene ends were 10 bases for V and 4 bases for J; bases not matched to a gene: 10. This CDR3 region has 14 residues. In germline, CDR1 is MNHNS, CDR2 SASEGT. CDR3 region: CATVSLAGVYEQYF. The CDR3 region has the DNA TGTGCCACCGTCTCTCTAGCGGGAGTATACGAGCAGTACTTC.